This T cell receptor beta chain was profiled in a study of blood T cell repertoires in COVID-19. Study context: Researchers got acute and convalescent COVID-19 samples from the United States, Italy and Spain. The cDNA or gDNA used as material had been derived from T cells, B-cell-depleted T cells, or PBMCs.

In the original workflow: Reference gene primers were amplified, and this amplification served to estimate nucleated cell counts. TCRdb's table, derived via immunoSEQ multiplex PCR, lists solely in-frame clones and lacks some. From that table come the V and J calls and clone size; the DNA was used to work out D and trimming. The data show 450,000 to 500,000 clones, over 75% seen once. V dropped 2 bases and J dropped 2 bases, with 12 bases sitting between them. Germline V gene data show CDR1 as SGHTA and CDR2 as FQGNSA. The CDR3 sequence is 15 residues long. V and J are TRBV7-2 and TRBJ1-1; the D is unclear. This clonotype originated in a human donor in a cohort sampled during active COVID-19. Specimen: peripheral blood. As DNA, the CDR3 is TGTGCCAGCAGCTTACAGGCCGTTAGTAACACTGAAGCTTTCTTT. Translated, it gives CASSLQAVSNTEAFF.